Included here is one T cell receptor (beta chain) sequence, with context. These data belong to a study of blood T cell repertoires in COVID-19. Generated by immunoSEQ multiplex PCR, the TCRdb table keeps only in-frame clones and is missing some. The table includes approximately 75,000 clones, 75% to 95% detected once. CDR3 length equals 14 residues. Trimming left V 6 bases short and J 0 bases short, with 11 bases between. Germline V gene sequence: CDR1 MNHEY, CDR2 SVGAGI. The V gene is TRBV6-5, the J gene TRBJ1-1, with D unresolved. This TCR was recovered from a human donor in a cohort sampled during active COVID-19. Sequencing was carried out using peripheral blood. CDR3 sequence: CASSATIMNTEAFF. The CDR3 DNA reads as TGTGCCAGCAGCGCCACAATCATGAACACTGAAGCTTTCTTT.